This entry features one T cell receptor (beta chain) sequence. Its ends do not fully match the called genes, so a read error is possible. The data are from a study of metastatic and nonmetastatic thyroid tumors. For the study at large: A comparison of repertoires was made across blood and tumor or nodule tissue from malignant and benign thyroid patients.

Patients had received no treatment of any kind before thyroid surgery. In the original processing: Between-group CDR3 differences, defined by clinicopathological status, yielded a distant-metastasis classifier for papillary thyroid cancer. With MiXCR, TCRdb reprocessed the PCR reads. TCRdb, not the authors, supplied the V and J calls. The table has around 10,000 clones, approximately 31% seen once. Germline V gene lookup returns CDR1 MGHRA and CDR2 YSYEKL. The CDR3 is made up of 17 amino acids. The sample taken for sequencing was tumor tissue. The rearrangement links TRBV4-1 to TRBJ2-1; D is possibly TRBD2 (7 bases). This receptor was taken from a female donor with papillary thyroid cancer or a benign thyroid nodule (not recorded which). Some clones in this sample may be carry-over from other donors' samples. The CDR3 DNA sequence: TGCGCCAGTAGCCTTGTGGGGGGCGGGAGCTCCTACAATGAGCAGTTCTTC. This codes for CASSLVGGGSSYNEQFF.